One and the same sample provided the 9 T cell receptor beta chains below, sequenced in a study of control samples from healthy donors and cancer patients. This table comes from immunoSEQ multiplex PCR, and its TCRdb copy is limited to in-frame clones, with some not included. In the table there are roughly 120,000 clones, approximately 90% of which are singletons. The sample was blood. These receptors were obtained from a woman younger than 30 in good health.

V is TRBV24-1 and J is TRBJ1-5; possible D gene TRBD1, 5 bases. Germline V gene data show CDR1 as KGHDR and CDR2 as SFDVKD. The length of the CDR3 is 8 residues. Deletions cut 9 bases from V and 13 bases from J, with 6 bases between. CDR3 region: CATGGQHF. The CDR3 coding sequence is TGTGCCACCGGGGGGCAGCATTTT.

This clone was detected a few times. V is TRBV2 and J is TRBJ1-1; D ambiguous. Germline V lookup: CDR1 SNHLY, CDR2 FYNNEI. The V end was cut by 3 bases, the J end by 1 base, with 9 bases between. This CDR3 has 14 residues. The CDR3 bases are TGTGCCAGCAGTGATTCTGAGAGGAACACTGAAGCTTTCTTT. It specifies CASSDSERNTEAFF.

This chain joins TRBV18 and TRBJ2-1; D may be TRBD1 or TRBD2 (6 bases each). The germline gives CDR1 KGHSH, CDR2 LQKENI. This CDR3 region has 14 residues. Trimming cost V 0 bases and J 7 bases, with 10 bases left between them. The CDR3 DNA follows: TGTGCCAGCTCACCACCGCCGGGGGCGAATGAGCAGTTCTTC. Translating it yields CASSPPPGANEQFF. Full variable domain (missing parts from reference TRBV18 and TRBJ2-1): NAGVMQNPRHLVRRRGQEARLRCSPMKGHSHVYWYRQLPEEGLKFMVYLQKENIIDESGMPKERFSAEFPKEGPSILRIQQVVRGDSAAYFCASSPPPGANEQFFGPGTRLTVL.

This rearrangement joins TRBV27 to TRBJ2-3; tentative D call: TRBD1 (6 bases). Germline V gene lookup returns CDR1 MNHEY and CDR2 SMNVEV (reference sequence). This CDR3 is 18 amino acids long. V lost 2 bases, J lost 0 bases, and 18 bases lay in between. CDR3 bases: TGTGCCAGCAGTTTAAATCGGGACACACGAATAAGCACAGATACGCAGTATTTT. Translating it yields CASSLNRDTRISTDTQYF.

As for this clone: One end of the junction does not line up with germline, which may come from a read error. V usage is TRBV4-3 and J usage is TRBJ1-4; D may be TRBD1 (5 bases). The germline CDR1 and CDR2 sequences are LGHNA and YSLEER. The CDR3 is made up of 13 amino acids. This CDR3 reads CASSQDRFRGLVF. DNA for the CDR3: TGCGCCAGCAGCCAAGATAGGTTCCGGGGCCTTGTTTTT.

This chain links TRBV28 with TRBJ2-2, with TRBD1 as a possible D gene (5 bases). The germline CDR1 and CDR2 sequences are MDHEN and SYDVKM. The CDR3 has 14 residues. Deletions cut 5 bases from V and 1 base from J, with 8 bases between. The chain's CDR3 is CASSPTENTGELFF. DNA for the CDR3: TGTGCCAGCAGTCCGACAGAGAACACCGGGGAGCTGTTTTTT.

The CDR3 is CASSLSPGGSYEQYF. CDR3 bases: TGTGCCAGCAGTTTATCCCCGGGGGGGTCCTACGAGCAGTACTTC. This chain connects TRBV28 to TRBJ2-7; 8 bases map to TRBD2. The CDR3 covers 15 residues. V dropped 1 base and J dropped 1; count of bases not matched to a gene: 3. Germline CDR1 MDHEN, CDR2 SYDVKM.

The J gene is TRBJ1-2, the V gene TRBV4-3; 7 bases match TRBD1. This CDR3 is 14 amino acids long. Trimming took 2 bases from V and 9 from J; bases not matched to a gene: 9. Germline V gives CDR1 LGHNA, CDR2 YSLEER. CDR3 loop: CASSQPGQPPSYTF. Here the CDR3 DNA reads TGCGCCAGCAGCCAACCGGGACAGCCACCTAGCTACACCTTC.

The chain uses TRBV2 and TRBJ1-1; TRBD1 agrees at 7 bases. Germline CDR1 reads SNHLY; CDR2 reads FYNNEI. The V and J ends lost 8 bases and 4 bases, in that order; junction bases with no gene match: 7. CDR3 length: 13 residues. CDR3 DNA: TGTGCCAGCGGGAGGGGGCGGACCACTGAAGCTTTCTTT. Its translation: CASGRGRTTEAFF.